This T cell receptor (beta chain) is drawn from a study of tumor and adjacent non-tumor tissue in lung cancer. The template was RNA from unsorted bulk tissue. Newly diagnosed lung cancer patients had thoracic surgery in China, August–November 2014, without prior chemotherapy. Findings of the study overall: TCR diversity was significantly greater in tumor than normal lung tissue.

Worth noting for this clonotype: What it binds is not known. One end of the junction is discordant with germline, which a read error may explain.

A modified ARM-PCR protocol with three rounds of nested PCR amplified TCRbeta. TCRdb independently ran MiXCR on the multiplex PCR reads; one entry per CDR3 protein. The sample has around 200,000 distinct CDR3 sequences; 71% are singletons. This TCR derives from a man aged 60-69 years with non-small cell lung cancer. The source material was lung tumor tissue.

CDR3 sequence reads: CVSDWASYNEQFF. In nucleotides, the CDR3 is TGTGTCAGCGACTGGGCCTCATACAATGAGCAGTTCTTC. V usage is TRBV11-2 and J usage is TRBJ2-1; D is unclear. The CDR3 runs to 13 residues. Germline V CDR1 and CDR2: SGHAT, FQNNGV.